The rows below give T cell receptor beta chains drawn from one sample of a study of shared clonotypes between healthy human individuals. Produced via immunoSEQ multiplex PCR; TCRdb's table is partial and in-frame only. The data show over 750,000 clones, with around 96% seen just once and under 0.25% held by the top ten. The material sequenced was naive CD8+ T cells sorted from blood. These receptors all stem from a man aged 30 to 39 in good health. Each CDR3 is given with its conserved first and last residue. D genes are given only for firm matches. Size tells how often a clone was seen (once, few, many) or the class of an expanded clone, and some rows leave it out.

J	V	D	size	CDR3	DNA
TRBJ2-3	TRBV19	NA	NA	CASSIWEESDTQYF	TGTGCCAGTAGTATTTGGGAGGAATCGGATACGCAGTATTTT
TRBJ2-3	TRBV7-9	TRBD1	NA	CASRPRPGTGEPDTQYF	TGTGCCAGCAGGCCGAGACCCGGGACAGGGGAACCAGATACGCAGTATTTT
TRBJ2-1	TRBV5-1	TRBD1	NA	CASSWTGGSYNEQFF	TGCGCCAGCAGCTGGACAGGGGGCTCGTACAATGAGCAGTTCTTC
TRBJ2-2	TRBV5-1	TRBD2	NA	CASSYILAGGRDTGELFF	TGCGCCAGCAGCTACATATTAGCGGGAGGAAGAGACACCGGGGAGCTGTTTTTT
TRBJ2-7	TRBV15	NA	NA	CATSRVFYEQYF	TGTGCCACCAGCAGAGTATTTTACGAGCAGTACTTC
TRBJ1-5	TRBV6-1	TRBD1	NA	CASSESRTGVVYSNQPQHF	TGTGCCAGCAGTGAATCCCGGACAGGGGTTGTCTATAGCAATCAGCCCCAGCATTTT
TRBJ2-7	TRBV11-2	TRBD1	NA	CASSPGTGYEQYF	TGTGCCAGCAGCCCCGGGACAGGCTACGAGCAGTACTTC
TRBJ2-1	TRBV4-2	TRBD2	NA	CASSQDWTSGSLDEQFF	TGTGCCAGCAGCCAAGATTGGACTAGCGGGAGCTTGGATGAGCAGTTCTTC
TRBJ1-5	TRBV4-1	NA	NA	CASSQVNPLGNQPQHF	TGCGCCAGCAGCCAAGTTAACCCGTTGGGGAATCAGCCCCAGCATTTT
TRBJ2-7	TRBV13	NA	NA	CASSSPDGYEQYF	TGTGCCAGCAGCTCCCCGGACGGCTACGAGCAGTACTTC
TRBJ1-2	TRBV11-2	NA	NA	CASSLLGSGYGYTF	TGTGCCAGCAGCTTATTAGGAAGCGGCTATGGCTACACCTTC
TRBJ2-7	TRBV7-9	TRBD1	NA	CASSQGQTYEQYF	TGTGCCAGCAGCCAGGGACAGACCTACGAGCAGTACTTC
TRBJ1-5	TRBV7-9	TRBD1	NA	CASSLATGEFNQPQHF	TGTGCCAGCAGCTTAGCGACAGGGGAATTCAATCAGCCCCAGCATTTT
TRBJ1-2	TRBV14	TRBD1	NA	CASTPRGTGVYGYTF	TGTGCCAGCACCCCCAGGGGGACAGGGGTTTATGGCTACACCTTC
TRBJ1-5	TRBV5-8	NA	NA	CASSSPQRSNQPQHF	TGTGCCAGCAGCTCTCCACAGAGGAGCAATCAGCCCCAGCATTTT
TRBJ2-7	TRBV5-1	NA	once	CASSDSYEQYF	TGCGCCAGCAGCGACTCCTACGAGCAGTATTTC
TRBJ1-5	TRBV4-1	NA	NA	CASSQERGAPDQPQHF	TGCGCCAGCAGCCAAGAAAGGGGGGCACCAGATCAGCCCCAGCATTTT
TRBJ2-7	TRBV27	NA	NA	CASSGTASYEQYF	TGTGCCAGCAGTGGGACGGCTTCCTACGAGCAGTACTTC
TRBJ2-7	TRBV10-3	TRBD2	NA	CAISSGTSGYYEQYF	TGTGCCATCAGTTCCGGGACTAGCGGATACTACGAGCAGTACTTC
TRBJ2-1	TRBV12-5	TRBD2	NA	CASGLYGSQLAGERVRSDEQFF	TGTGCTAGTGGTTTGTACGGGTCCCAACTAGCGGGAGAAAGGGTCCGGTCGGATGAGCAGTTCTTC
TRBJ2-2	TRBV12-5	NA	NA	CASGLINGSRYTGELFF	TGTGCTAGTGGTTTGATCAACGGGTCTAGATACACCGGGGAGCTGTTTTTT
TRBJ1-3	TRBV15	NA	NA	CATSTFGNTIYF	TGTGCCACCAGCACGTTTGGAAACACCATATATTTT
TRBJ1-1	TRBV29-1	NA	once	CSVVLAEAFF	TGCAGCGTTGTTCTCGCTGAAGCTTTCTTT
TRBJ2-2	TRBV10-1	NA	once	CASSESGVGELFF	TGCGCCAGCAGTGAGTCGGGGGTCGGGGAGCTGTTTTTT
TRBJ1-2	TRBV27	TRBD1	NA	CASSLTTGGVYGYTF	TGTGCCAGCAGTTTAACGACAGGGGGGGTCTATGGCTACACCTTC
TRBJ2-1	TRBV11-2	NA	NA	CASTPWGNEQFF	TGTGCCAGCACCCCTTGGGGGAATGAGCAGTTCTTC
TRBJ2-7	TRBV28	TRBD2	NA	CASSPNPRAGSSYEQYF	TGTGCCAGCAGTCCCAACCCACGAGCGGGAAGCTCCTACGAGCAGTACTTC
TRBJ2-1	TRBV15	NA	NA	CATSRVGSSYNEQFF	TGTGCCACCAGCAGAGTTGGGAGCTCCTACAATGAGCAGTTCTTC
TRBJ1-1	TRBV7-6	TRBD1	NA	CASSSSLFIRDSAEAFF	TGTGCCAGCAGCTCGAGTCTTTTCATCCGGGACAGCGCTGAAGCTTTCTTT
TRBJ1-5	TRBV7-9	NA	NA	CASGQGFQPQHF	TGTGCCAGTGGGCAGGGTTTCCAGCCCCAGCATTTT
TRBJ2-7	TRBV4-1	TRBD2	NA	CASSQVAGLYEQYF	TGCGCCAGCAGCCAAGTAGCGGGACTCTACGAGCAGTACTTC
TRBJ1-3	TRBV25-1	TRBD1	NA	CASVGQILSGNTIYF	TGTGCCAGCGTGGGACAGATCTTATCTGGAAACACCATATATTTT
TRBJ2-7	TRBV7-6	TRBD1	NA	CASSAQQGSYEQYF	TGTGCCAGCAGCGCGCAACAGGGGAGTTACGAGCAGTACTTC
TRBJ2-5	TRBV7-8	NA	NA	CASSSEVGFPYQETQYF	TGTGCCAGCTCATCCGAGGTGGGCTTTCCGTACCAAGAGACCCAGTACTTC
TRBJ2-7	TRBV7-9	TRBD2	NA	CASSSRTSGGTYEQYF	TGTGCCAGCAGCTCCCGGACTAGCGGGGGAACCTACGAGCAGTACTTC
TRBJ2-3	TRBV18	NA	NA	CASSQRGEVVVDTQYF	TGTGCCAGCTCACAGCGAGGCGAAGTGGTTGTAGATACGCAGTATTTT
TRBJ2-2	TRBV7-2	TRBD2	NA	CASSNRASGVTGELFF	TGTGCCAGCAGCAACCGGGCTAGCGGGGTCACCGGGGAGCTGTTTTTT
TRBJ2-1	TRBV5-6	TRBD2	NA	CASSLETSGPYNEQFF	TGTGCCAGCAGCTTGGAGACTAGCGGGCCCTACAATGAGCAGTTCTTC
TRBJ2-1	TRBV7-6	NA	NA	CASSLATRGFHEQFF	TGTGCCAGCAGCTTAGCTACAAGGGGTTTCCATGAGCAGTTCTTC
TRBJ2-7	TRBV7-2	TRBD2	NA	CASSLWASGNYEQYF	TGTGCCAGCAGCTTATGGGCTAGCGGGAATTACGAGCAGTACTTC
TRBJ2-3	TRBV27	TRBD1	NA	CASSSSPTWTGGTVPDTQYF	TGTGCCAGCAGTTCATCACCTACGTGGACAGGGGGCACGGTCCCAGATACGCAGTATTTT